Presented here are 16 T cell receptor beta chains from one specimen sequenced in a study of blood T cell repertoires in COVID-19. Clones were read by immunoSEQ multiplex PCR, and TCRdb kept only the in-frame ones, dropping some. Among about 47,000 clones listed, 75% to 90% were seen once. Sequencing was performed on peripheral blood. The receptors stem from a man aged 55 to 69 with active COVID-19.

This chain joins TRBV14 and TRBJ2-1, with D perhaps matching TRBD2 (6 bases). Trimming left V 5 bases short and J 7 bases short, with 15 bases between. The germline CDR1 and CDR2 sequences are SGHDN and FVKESK. The length of the CDR3 is 14 residues. CDR3 coding DNA: TGTGCCAGCAGCTCAGGACTAACATCGAATGAGCAGTTCTTC. Translation: CASSSGLTSNEQFF. The full variable domain, with the rest looked up from reference TRBV14 and TRBJ2-1, is EAGVTQFPSHSVIEKGQTVTLRCDPISGHDNLYWYRRVMGKEIKFLLHFVKESKQDESGMPNNRFLAERTGGTYSTLKVQPAELEDSGVYFCASSSGLTSNEQFFGPGTRLTVL.

V is TRBV21-1 and J is TRBJ1-2; the table's TRBD1 call for D was not verified on the DNA. TRBV21-1 corresponds to a pseudogene. The length of the CDR3 is 13 residues. The CDR3 nucleotides are TGTGCCAGCAGCAAAGAGGGGCGGTATGGCTACACCTTC. Amino acids: CASSKEGRYGYTF.

V is TRBV7-8 and J is TRBJ2-5; tentatively, D is TRBD2 (7 bases). The CDR3 runs to 16 residues. Germline-derived CDR1 and CDR2 are SGHVS and FQNEAQ. Trimming pared 0 bases from V and 4 bases from J, leaving 15 bases between. The CDR3 DNA follows: TGTGCCAGCAGCTTAGCCCTTGGGGGGGGGCCAGAGACCCAGTACTTC. As protein: CASSLALGGGPETQYF.

CDR3 residues: CASGRGTTEAFF. The CDR3 region has the DNA TGTGCCAGCGGCAGGGGAACAACTGAAGCTTTCTTT. The J gene is TRBJ1-1, the V gene TRBV12-3 or TRBV12-4; the D gene is possibly TRBD1 (6 bases). V was pared by 8 bases and J by 5 bases, with 12 bases between. The CDR3 covers 12 residues.

The J gene is TRBJ2-2, the V gene TRBV9, with 13 positions matching TRBD2. The CDR3 is made up of 15 amino acids. Germline-derived CDR1 and CDR2 are SGDLS and YYNGEE. V was pared by 4 bases and J by 6 bases, with 3 bases of the junction left unmatched. In nucleotides, the CDR3 is TGTGCCAGCAGCCCGACTAGCGGGAGGCCCGGGGAGCTGTTTTTT. Its translation is CASSPTSGRPGELFF.

The DNA of the CDR3 is TGTGCCAGCAGCCAGGGGGCGAATAACTATGGCTACACCTTC. Translated: CASSQGANNYGYTF. The chain is built from TRBV3-1 (or the pseudogene TRBV3-2) and TRBJ1-2; maybe TRBD1 (6 bases). V shed 3 bases and J shed 1 base, with 9 bases lying between them. The CDR3 consists of 14 residues. Germline values: CDR1 LGHDT, CDR2 YNNKEL (reference sequence).

The chain employs TRBV28 and TRBJ2-3; a weak D match, TRBD2 (6 bases). The germline CDR1 and CDR2 sequences are MDHEN and SYDVKM. This CDR3 contains 16 residues. V lost 7 bases and J lost 7, with 24 bases in between. The CDR3 here is CASNPPSAGRTNTQYF. In nucleotides, the CDR3 is TGTGCCAGCAACCCTCCATCGGCGGGACGTACAAATACGCAGTATTTT.

This clone is medium-sized within its sample. The rearrangement links TRBV9 to TRBJ2-7; D might be TRBD2 (7 bases). The germline gives CDR1 SGDLS, CDR2 YYNGEE. The V end lost 3 bases, the J end lost 4 bases, and 17 bases lay between the germline ends. The CDR3 sequence is 15 residues long. The CDR3 DNA follows: TGTGCCAGCAGCGCCGGAGGGGGGGCACCGTACGAGCAGTACTTC. It encodes CASSAGGGAPYEQYF. The variable domain in full, with the rest retrieved from reference TRBV9 and TRBJ2-7, is DSGVTQTPKHLITATGQRVTLRCSPRSGDLSVYWYQQSLDQGLQFLIQYYNGEERAKGNILERFSAQQFPDLHSELNLSSLELGDSALYFCASSAGGGAPYEQYFGPGTRLTVT.

The rearrangement joins TRBV4-2 to TRBJ1-1, with a weak D call TRBD1 (5 bases). Trimming pared 1 base from V and 5 bases from J, leaving 11 bases between. Germline CDR1 LGHNA, CDR2 YNFKEQ. The CDR3 runs to 14 residues. CDR3 region: CASSQVGDGTEAFF. CDR3 nucleotide sequence: TGTGCCAGCAGCCAAGTAGGGGATGGGACTGAAGCTTTCTTT.

The gene calls are TRBV28 and TRBJ2-3; no clear D gene. The ends were cut back, 3 bases at V and 6 bases at J, with 10 bases in the middle. This CDR3 region has 13 residues. CDR1 is MDHEN and CDR2 is SYDVKM in the germline V gene. Here the CDR3 reads CASSLRVPDTQYF. In nucleotides, the CDR3 is TGTGCCAGCAGTTTGAGAGTTCCGGATACGCAGTATTTT.

The chain employs TRBV7-7 and TRBJ1-5; 7 positions agree with TRBD1. Germline V CDR1 and CDR2: SSHAT, FNYEAQ (reference sequence). V was pared by 4 bases and J by 3 bases, with 6 bases of the junction left unmatched. CDR3 length: 15 amino acids. The CDR3: CASSSSGQNNQPQHF. In nucleotides, the CDR3 is TGTGCCAGCAGCTCATCGGGACAGAACAATCAGCCCCAGCATTTT.

The chain employs TRBV12-1 and TRBJ1-2. TRBV12-1 is recorded as a pseudogene. The CDR3 is made up of 11 amino acids. Here the CDR3 DNA reads TGTGCCAGCAGCTTCTTCTATGGCTACACCTTC. Translating gives CASSFFYGYTF.

The chain is built from TRBV19 and TRBJ2-1; possibly TRBD2 for D (6 bases). The CDR3 is 11 amino acids. Looked up from germline, CDR1 is LNHDA and CDR2 is SQIVND (reference sequence). With 10 bases removed from V and 9 bases from J, the gap between germline ends came to 13 bases. The CDR3: CATSRGTEQFF. The DNA for the CDR3 is TGTGCCACCTCCCGGGGGACTGAGCAGTTCTTC. The full variable domain, completed using reference TRBV19 and TRBJ2-1, is DGGITQSPKYLFRKEGQNVTLSCEQNLNHDAMYWYRQDPGQGLRLIYYSQIVNDFQKGDIAEGYSVSREKKESFPLTVTSAQKNPTAFYLCATSRGTEQFFGPGTRLTVL.

The chain has TRBV9 and TRBJ2-5, with D maybe TRBD2 (6 bases). Germline V lookup: CDR1 SGDLS, CDR2 YYNGEE. This CDR3 is built from 14 residues. V was trimmed by 4 bases and J by 5 bases, leaving 15 bases between them. DNA of the CDR3: TGTGCCAGCAGCCCCGGTGGACTACGGGAGACCCAGTACTTC. This gives the protein CASSPGGLRETQYF.

V is TRBV28 and J is TRBJ2-7, with 11 bases fitting TRBD2. With V trimmed by 5 bases and J by 2 bases, 8 bases remained unmatched. The CDR3 runs 16 residues. CDR1 and CDR2 from the germline V gene are MDHEN and SYDVKM. In nucleotides, the CDR3 is TGTGCCAGCAGTACAACAACTAGCGGGAGACCCTACGAGCAGTACTTC. It codes for CASSTTTSGRPYEQYF. The full variable domain, in which reference TRBV28 and TRBJ2-7 provide the parts outside the CDR3, is DVKVTQSSRYLVKRTGEKVFLECVQDMDHENMFWYRQDPGLGLRLIYFSYDVKMKEKGDIPEGYSVSREKKERFSLILESASTNQTSMYLCASSTTTSGRPYEQYFGPGTRLTVT.

The rearrangement uses TRBV4-2 and TRBJ2-7, with 11 bases fitting TRBD1. From germline, CDR1 is LGHNA and CDR2 YNFKEQ. The CDR3 runs to 15 residues. J lost 2 bases, V lost 3 bases, and 3 bases had no gene match. CDR3 loop: CASSHLDRGPYEQYF. The CDR3 coding sequence is TGTGCCAGCAGCCACCTGGACAGGGGGCCCTACGAGCAGTACTTC.